The source of this T cell receptor (beta chain) is a study of memory CD4+ T cells and cytomegalovirus serostatus. The sort gate was single viable CD3+CD4+CD8-CD45RO+ cells for memory CD4+ T cells. In this sample, this clone turned up a few times. This CDR3 is built from 12 residues. Germline loops: CDR1 GTSNPN, CDR2 SVGIG (reference sequence). The V and J ends lost 2 bases and 7 bases respectively, with 10 bases between them. The table came from immunoSEQ multiplex PCR; TCRdb's copy has only in-frame clones and leaves some out. The table has roughly 48,000 clones, 80% to 85% seen once. The origin of this receptor is an adult in good health and CMV-seropositive. J is TRBJ2-3 and V is TRBV30; D is uncertain. Sequencing used memory CD4+ T cells from blood. The CDR3 protein is CAWSMVANTQYF. CDR3 in DNA: TGTGCCTGGAGTATGGTTGCAAATACGCAGTATTTT.